The clone carrying this T cell receptor beta chain was counted between two and nine times. The data are from a study of T cell repertoires in cytomegalovirus infection. TCRdb itself ran the reads through MiXCR, one entry per CDR3 protein. The repertoire holds 300,000 to 450,000 distinct CDR3 sequences, with 15% to 20% as singletons. V trimming: 5 bases; J trimming: 6 bases; junction bases outside the gene matches: 6. This CDR3 region has 15 residues. The germline CDR1 and CDR2 sequences are SGHVS and FNYEAQ. The clonotype originates from a human donor in good health (CMV status not recorded). Some clones in this sample may be carry-over from other donors' samples. This chain uses TRBV7-6 with TRBJ2-7; 14 nucleotides line up with TRBD2. Sample: PBMCs. CDR3 residues: CASSQGLAGAGEQYF. The CDR3 DNA follows: TGTGCCAGCAGCCAGGGACTAGCGGGAGCGGGCGAGCAGTACTTC.